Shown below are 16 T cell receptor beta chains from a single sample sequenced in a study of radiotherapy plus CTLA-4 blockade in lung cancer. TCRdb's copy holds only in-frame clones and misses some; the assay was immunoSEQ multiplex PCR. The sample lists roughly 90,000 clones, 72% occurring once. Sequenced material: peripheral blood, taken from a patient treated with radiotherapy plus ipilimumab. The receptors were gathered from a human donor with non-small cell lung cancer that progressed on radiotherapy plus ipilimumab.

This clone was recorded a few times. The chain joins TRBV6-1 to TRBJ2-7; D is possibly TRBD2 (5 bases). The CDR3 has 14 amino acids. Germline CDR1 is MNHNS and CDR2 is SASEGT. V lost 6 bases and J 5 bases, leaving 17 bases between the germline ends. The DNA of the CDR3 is TGTGCCAGCAGAGTCGGCGAAAGAGGGAACGAGCAGTACTTC. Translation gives CASRVGERGNEQYF.

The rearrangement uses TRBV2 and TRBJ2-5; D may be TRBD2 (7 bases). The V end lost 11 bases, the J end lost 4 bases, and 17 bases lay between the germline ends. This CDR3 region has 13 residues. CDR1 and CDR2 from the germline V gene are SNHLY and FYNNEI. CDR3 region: CAGGGGGGETQYF. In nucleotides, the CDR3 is TGTGCCGGGGGGGGCGGCGGGGGAGAGACCCAGTACTTC.

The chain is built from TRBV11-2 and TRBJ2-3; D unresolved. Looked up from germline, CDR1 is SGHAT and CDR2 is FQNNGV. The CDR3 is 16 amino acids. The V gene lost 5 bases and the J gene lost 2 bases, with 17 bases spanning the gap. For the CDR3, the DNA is TGTGCCAGCAGCCCCACCCCTGGACCGCTCACAGATACGCAGTATTTT. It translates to CASSPTPGPLTDTQYF.

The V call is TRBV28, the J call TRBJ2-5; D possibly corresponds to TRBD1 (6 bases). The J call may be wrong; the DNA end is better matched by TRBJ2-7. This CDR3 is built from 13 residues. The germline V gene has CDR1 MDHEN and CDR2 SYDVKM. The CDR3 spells CASRPGQIYEQYF. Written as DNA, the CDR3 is TGTGCCAGCAGGCCCGGACAGATATACGAGCAGTACTTC.

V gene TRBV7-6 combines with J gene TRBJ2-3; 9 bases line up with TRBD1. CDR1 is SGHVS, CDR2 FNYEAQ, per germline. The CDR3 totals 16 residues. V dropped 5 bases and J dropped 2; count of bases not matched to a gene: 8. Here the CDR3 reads CASSLGAQGATDTQYF. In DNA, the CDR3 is TGTGCCAGCAGCCTTGGGGCACAGGGGGCCACAGATACGCAGTATTTT. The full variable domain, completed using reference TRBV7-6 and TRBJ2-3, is GAGVSQSPRYKVTKRGQDVALRCDPISGHVSLYWYRQALGQGPEFLTYFNYEAQQDKSGLPNDRFSAERPEGSISTLTIQRTEQRDSAMYRCASSLGAQGATDTQYFGPGTRLTVL.

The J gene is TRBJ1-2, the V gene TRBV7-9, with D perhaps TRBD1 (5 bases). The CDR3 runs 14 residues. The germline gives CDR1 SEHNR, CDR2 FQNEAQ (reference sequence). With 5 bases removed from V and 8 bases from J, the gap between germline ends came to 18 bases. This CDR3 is CASSVVQGVGGYTF. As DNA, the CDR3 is TGTGCCAGCAGCGTCGTTCAAGGGGTCGGCGGCTACACCTTC.

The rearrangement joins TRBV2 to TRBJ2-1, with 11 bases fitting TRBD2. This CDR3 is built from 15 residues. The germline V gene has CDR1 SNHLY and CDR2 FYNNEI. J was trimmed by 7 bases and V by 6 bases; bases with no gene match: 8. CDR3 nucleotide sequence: TGTGCCAGCAGCGCTAGCGGGGGGCGTCGGAATGAGCAGTTCTTC. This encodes CASSASGGRRNEQFF.

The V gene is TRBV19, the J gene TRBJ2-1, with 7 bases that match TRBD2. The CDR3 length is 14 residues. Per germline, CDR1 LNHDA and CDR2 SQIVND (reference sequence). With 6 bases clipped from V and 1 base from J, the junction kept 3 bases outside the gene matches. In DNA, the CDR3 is TGTGCCAGTAGCCCTAGCGGATCCTACAATGAGCAGTTCTTC. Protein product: CASSPSGSYNEQFF.

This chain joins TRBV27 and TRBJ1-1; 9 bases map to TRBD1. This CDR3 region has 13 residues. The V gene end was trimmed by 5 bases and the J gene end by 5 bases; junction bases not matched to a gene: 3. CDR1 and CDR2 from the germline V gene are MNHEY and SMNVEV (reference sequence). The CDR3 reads CASSGQGWTEAFF. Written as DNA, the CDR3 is TGTGCCAGCAGTGGACAGGGGTGGACTGAAGCTTTCTTT.

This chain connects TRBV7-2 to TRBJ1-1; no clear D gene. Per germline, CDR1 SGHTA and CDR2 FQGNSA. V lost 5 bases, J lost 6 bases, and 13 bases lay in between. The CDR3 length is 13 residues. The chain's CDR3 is CASSPDGSAEAFF. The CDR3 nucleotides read TGTGCCAGCAGCCCTGACGGCAGTGCTGAAGCTTTCTTT.

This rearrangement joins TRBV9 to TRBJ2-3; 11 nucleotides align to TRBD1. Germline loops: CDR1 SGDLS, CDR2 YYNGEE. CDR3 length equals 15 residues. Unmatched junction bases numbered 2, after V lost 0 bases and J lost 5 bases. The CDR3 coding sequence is TGTGCCAGCAGCGTAGAGGGGACAGGGGGAGATACGCAGTATTTT. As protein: CASSVEGTGGDTQYF.

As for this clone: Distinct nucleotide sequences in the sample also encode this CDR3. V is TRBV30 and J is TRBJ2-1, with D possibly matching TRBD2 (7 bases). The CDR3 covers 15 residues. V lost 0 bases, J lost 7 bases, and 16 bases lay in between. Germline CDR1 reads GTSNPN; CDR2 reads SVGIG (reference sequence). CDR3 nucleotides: TGTGCCTGGAGTGTAACGGGGGGCTTTAGGAATGAGCAGTTCTTC. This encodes CAWSVTGGFRNEQFF. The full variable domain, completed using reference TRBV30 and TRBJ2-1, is SQTIHQWPATLVQPVGSPLSLECTVEGTSNPNLYWYRQAAGRGLQLLFYSVGIGQISSEVPQNLSASRPQDRQFILSSKKLLLSDSGFYLCAWSVTGGFRNEQFFGPGTRLTVL.

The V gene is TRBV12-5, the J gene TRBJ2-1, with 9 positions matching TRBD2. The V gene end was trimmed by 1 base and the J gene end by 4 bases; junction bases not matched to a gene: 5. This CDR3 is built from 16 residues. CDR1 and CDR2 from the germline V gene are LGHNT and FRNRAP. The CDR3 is CASGLGLSGGYNEQFF. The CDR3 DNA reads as TGTGCTAGTGGTTTGGGTCTTAGCGGGGGTTACAATGAGCAGTTCTTC.

The CDR3 DNA reads as TGTGCCAGCAGCCGTGTGGGGGCAACTAATGAAAAACTGTTTTTT. Protein sequence: CASSRVGATNEKLFF. The chain has TRBV7-2 and TRBJ1-4; the D gene is possibly TRBD1 (5 bases). CDR1 is SGHTA, CDR2 FQGNSA, per germline. Trimming shortened V by 5 bases and J by 0 bases, and 10 bases separated the two germline ends. There are 15 residues in the CDR3.

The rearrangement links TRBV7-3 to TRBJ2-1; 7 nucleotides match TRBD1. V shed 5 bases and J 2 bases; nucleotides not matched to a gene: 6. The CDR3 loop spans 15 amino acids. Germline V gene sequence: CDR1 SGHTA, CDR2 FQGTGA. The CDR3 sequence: CASSTGDPAYNEQFF. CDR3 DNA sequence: TGTGCCAGCAGCACAGGGGACCCCGCCTACAATGAGCAGTTCTTC.

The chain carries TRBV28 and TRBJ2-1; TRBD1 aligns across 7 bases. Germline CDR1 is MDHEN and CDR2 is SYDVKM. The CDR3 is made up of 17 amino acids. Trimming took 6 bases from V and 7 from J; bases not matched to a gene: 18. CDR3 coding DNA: TGTGCCAGCAGGCCGATCCGACAGGGTGGGGCAAGGAATGAGCAGTTCTTC. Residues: CASRPIRQGGARNEQFF.